These T cell receptor beta chains were read from a single sample in a study of T cell responses to AZD1222 COVID-19 vaccine. Assay: immunoSEQ multiplex PCR; the TCRdb copy retains only in-frame clones and omits some. The sample holds around 120,000 clones; approximately 82% are singletons and the top ten take roughly a quarter. The material sequenced was peripheral blood, taken 28 days after the second AZD1222 dose. The source of these receptors is an adult who received the AZD1222 COVID-19 vaccine. The CDR3 runs from the conserved cysteine through the conserved F or W. Fields, in order: V gene, J gene, CDR3 protein.

V: TRBV5-1
J: TRBJ2-7
CDR3: CASSPGAGVSYEQYF

V: TRBV6-4
J: TRBJ1-2
CDR3: CASSDWDREVHGYTF

V: TRBV7-2
J: TRBJ2-7
CDR3: CASSFGRAYEQYF

V: TRBV6-2/TRBV6-3
J: TRBJ1-1
CDR3: CASSYFWGSFF

V: TRBV6-5
J: TRBJ1-6
CDR3: CASSFLTETWPLHF

V: TRBV28
J: TRBJ2-7
CDR3: CASRQGPGYEQYF

V: TRBV28
J: TRBJ2-7
CDR3: CASREGQTVSEQYF

V: TRBV7-2
J: TRBJ1-2
CDR3: CASSPWGYGYTF

V: TRBV7-9
J: TRBJ2-1
CDR3: CASSAGQLIYNEQFF

V: TRBV24-1
J: TRBJ2-7
CDR3: CATVGGYEQYF

V: TRBV5-1
J: TRBJ1-3
CDR3: CASSSTGRISGNTIYF

V: TRBV7-2
J: TRBJ2-3
CDR3: CASSFMGGTDTQYF

V: TRBV18
J: TRBJ1-4
CDR3: CASRPIATNEKLFF

V: TRBV6-5
J: TRBJ1-2
CDR3: CASEEGKRYGYTF

V: TRBV11-2
J: TRBJ2-3
CDR3: CASSLSDTQYF

V: TRBV14
J: TRBJ1-4
CDR3: CASSQELPGQGEKLFF

V: TRBV10-3
J: TRBJ2-1
CDR3: CAIDSGGIRSEQFF